The 4 T cell receptor beta chains in this list originate from one sample, sequenced in a study of blood T cell repertoires in COVID-19. Measured with immunoSEQ multiplex PCR; TCRdb has only the in-frame clones, and not every one. The table lists about 58,000 clones, 60% to 85% of them singletons. Source material: peripheral blood. The receptor source for this set is a human donor in a cohort sampled during active COVID-19.

This clone was seen more than once but under ten times. This chain uses TRBV6-5 with TRBJ1-2; 7 nucleotides match TRBD1. The CDR3 is 14 amino acids. The germline V gene has CDR1 MNHEY and CDR2 SVGAGI. V dropped 7 bases and J dropped 3; count of bases not matched to a gene: 8. In nucleotides, the CDR3 is TGTGCCAGCACCGAGGGGGACAGCCACTATGGCTACACCTTC. Amino acids: CASTEGDSHYGYTF.

V is TRBV19 and J is TRBJ1-1; 8 bases fit TRBD1. This CDR3 is 16 amino acids long. After removal of 4 bases from V and 0 bases from J, the junction contained 7 bases not matched to a gene. From germline, CDR1 is LNHDA and CDR2 SQIVND (reference sequence). The CDR3 bases are TGTGCCAGTAGTAAGGACAGGGCGGGGATGAACACTGAAGCTTTCTTT. As protein: CASSKDRAGMNTEAFF.

The chain joins TRBV28 to TRBJ1-2; 7 bases fit TRBD1. Per the germline V gene, CDR1 is MDHEN and CDR2 is SYDVKM. The CDR3 loop spans 13 amino acids. The ends lost 8 bases at V and 3 bases at J; junction bases unmatched: 6. This CDR3 reads CASEGARDYGYTF. The CDR3 region has the DNA TGTGCCAGCGAGGGGGCAAGGGACTATGGCTACACCTTC.

This clone was seen a few times. CDR3 DNA: TGTGCCAGCAGCTTAGGCGGAGGGGGCGGCGAGCAGTACTTC. Amino acid sequence: CASSLGGGGGEQYF. V gene TRBV7-6 combines with J gene TRBJ2-7; maybe TRBD1 (7 bases). Per germline, CDR1 SGHVS and CDR2 FNYEAQ. The CDR3 covers 14 residues. Trimming cost V 1 base and J 6 bases, with 13 bases left between them.